This TCR beta chain was sequenced during a study of technical replicates of blood from a handful of donors. Assay used: immunoSEQ multiplex PCR; TCRdb lists only in-frame clones, some missing. In the table there are around 86,000 clones, about 96% of which are singletons. Sequencing was carried out using T cells isolated from PBMCs. The clonotype originates from a human donor in good health.

CDR3 in amino acids: CASSRGGRTEAFF. The CDR3 nucleotides read TGTGCCAGCAGCCGAGGAGGGCGCACTGAAGCTTTCTTT. The gene calls are TRBV14 and TRBJ1-1; no firm D call. V lost 4 bases, J lost 4 bases, and 10 bases lay in between. The length of the CDR3 is 13 residues. Per germline, CDR1 SGHDN and CDR2 FVKESK.